The 7 T cell receptor beta chains presented below share a single source sample, sequenced in a study of blood T cell repertoires in COVID-19. TCRdb keeps only in-frame clones here, not all; method: immunoSEQ multiplex PCR. The sample includes 110,000 or so clones, around 89% of them seen just once. Sequencing used peripheral blood. These receptors all stem from a human donor with acute or convalescent COVID-19. The donor label of this sample is uncertain.

This clone was recorded only once. The rearrangement uses TRBV28 and TRBJ1-5; TRBD1 might be the D (6 bases). V lost 6 bases to trimming and J lost 10 bases, with 19 bases between them. Germline CDR1 MDHEN, CDR2 SYDVKM. This CDR3 has 14 amino acids. The CDR3 is CASRVRGASLPQHF. CDR3 bases: TGTGCCAGCAGGGTTCGGGGGGCCTCCCTTCCCCAGCATTTT.

V is TRBV5-1 and J is TRBJ1-5, with 7 bases fitting TRBD1. This CDR3 comprises 15 residues. Germline V CDR1 and CDR2: SGHRS, YFSETQ. The V gene end was trimmed by 4 bases and the J gene end by 4 bases; junction bases not matched to a gene: 8. CDR3 in amino acids: CASSRETGRNQPQHF. The CDR3 DNA follows: TGCGCCAGCAGCAGAGAGACAGGGCGGAATCAGCCCCAGCATTTT.

The chain links TRBV5-5 to TRBJ1-6, with a weak D call TRBD1 (5 bases). Germline lookup yields CDR1 SGHKS and CDR2 YYEKEE (reference sequence). This CDR3 is built from 15 residues. Between the trimmed V and J ends, which lost 4 bases and 7 bases, there was a span of 15 bases. The CDR3: CASSPGGPGNSPLHF. In DNA form, the CDR3 reads TGTGCCAGCAGCCCGGGGGGTCCGGGAAATTCACCCCTCCACTTT.

The V call is TRBV10-1, the J call TRBJ1-2, with 10 bases identical to TRBD1. The CDR3 is 14 amino acids. V shed 9 bases and J 0 bases; nucleotides not matched to a gene: 4. Germline CDR1 reads WNHNN; CDR2 reads SYGVQD (reference sequence). CDR3 coding DNA: TGCGCCAGACGGACAGGGGGGGCTAACTATGGCTACACCTTC. This gives the protein CARRTGGANYGYTF.

J is TRBJ1-1 and V is TRBV5-1, with D hard to call. Looked up from germline, CDR1 is SGHRS and CDR2 is YFSETQ. The CDR3 consists of 14 residues. Trimming pared 0 bases from V and 1 base from J, leaving 7 bases between. CDR3 nucleotide sequence: TGCGCCAGCAGCTTGGGGGGAGCGAACACTGAAGCTTTCTTT. Protein sequence: CASSLGGANTEAFF.

The chain recombines TRBV5-6 with TRBJ1-2; 7 bases line up with TRBD1. Losses at the gene ends were 4 bases for V and 4 bases for J; bases not matched to a gene: 7. The CDR3 runs 14 residues. Germline V gives CDR1 SGHDT, CDR2 YYEEEE. The CDR3 DNA reads as TGTGCCAGCAGCCCACAGGGGCTCCTCTATGGCTACACCTTC. It translates to CASSPQGLLYGYTF.

The V call is TRBV9, the J call TRBJ2-7; TRBD2 matches at 7 bases. This CDR3 is built from 15 residues. V dropped 0 bases and J dropped 2; count of bases not matched to a gene: 5. Germline assignment: CDR1 SGDLS and CDR2 YYNGEE. In DNA form, the CDR3 reads TGTGCCAGCAGCGTAGGAGGGGCGGGAGCCTACGAGCAGTACTTC. It yields the protein CASSVGGAGAYEQYF. The full variable domain, in which reference TRBV9 and TRBJ2-7 provide the parts outside the CDR3, is DSGVTQTPKHLITATGQRVTLRCSPRSGDLSVYWYQQSLDQGLQFLIQYYNGEERAKGNILERFSAQQFPDLHSELNLSSLELGDSALYFCASSVGGAGAYEQYFGPGTRLTVT.